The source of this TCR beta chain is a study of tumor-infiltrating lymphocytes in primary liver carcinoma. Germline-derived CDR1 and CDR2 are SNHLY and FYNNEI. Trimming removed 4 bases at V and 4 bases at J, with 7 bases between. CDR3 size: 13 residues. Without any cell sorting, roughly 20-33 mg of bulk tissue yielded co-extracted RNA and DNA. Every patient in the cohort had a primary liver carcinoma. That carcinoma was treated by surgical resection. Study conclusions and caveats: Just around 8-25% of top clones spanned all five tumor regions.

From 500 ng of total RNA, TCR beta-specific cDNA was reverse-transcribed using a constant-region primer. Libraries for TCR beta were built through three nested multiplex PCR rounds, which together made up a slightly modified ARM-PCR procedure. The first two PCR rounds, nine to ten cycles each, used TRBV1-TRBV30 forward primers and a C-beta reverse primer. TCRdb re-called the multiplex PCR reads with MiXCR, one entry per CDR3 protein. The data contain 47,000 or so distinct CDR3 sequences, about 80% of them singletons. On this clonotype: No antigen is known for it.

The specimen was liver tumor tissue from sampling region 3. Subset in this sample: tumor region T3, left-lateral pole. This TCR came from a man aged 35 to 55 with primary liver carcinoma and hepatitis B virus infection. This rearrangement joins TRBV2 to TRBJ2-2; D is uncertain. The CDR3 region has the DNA TGTGCCAGCAGTGGCCAACCCACCGGGGAGCTGTTTTTT. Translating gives CASSGQPTGELFF.